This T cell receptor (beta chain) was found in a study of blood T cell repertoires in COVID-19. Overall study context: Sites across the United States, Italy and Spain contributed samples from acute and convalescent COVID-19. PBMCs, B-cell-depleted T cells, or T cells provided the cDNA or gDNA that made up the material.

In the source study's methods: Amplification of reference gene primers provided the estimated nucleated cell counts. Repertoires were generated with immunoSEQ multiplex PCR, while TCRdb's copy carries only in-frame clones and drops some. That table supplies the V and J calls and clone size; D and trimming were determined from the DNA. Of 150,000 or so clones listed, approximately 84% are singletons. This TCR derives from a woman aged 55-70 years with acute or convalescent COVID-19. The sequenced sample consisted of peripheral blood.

Written as DNA, the CDR3 is TGTGCCAGCAGCGTGGCCGGGGGGAGCTCCTACGAGCAGTACTTC. This translates into CASSVAGGSSYEQYF. The chain combines TRBV9 with TRBJ2-7; 7 bases are a match to TRBD2. The V segment lost 2 bases and the J segment 0 bases; nucleotides outside the gene matches: 5. Germline assignment: CDR1 SGDLS and CDR2 YYNGEE. The CDR3 loop spans 15 amino acids.